This TCR beta chain appears in the sequencing data of a study of metastatic and nonmetastatic thyroid tumors. Study as a whole: For malignant and benign thyroid patients, tumor or nodule tissue and blood were the sources whose repertoires were compared.

TCRdb re-called the PCR reads via MiXCR. The sample records roughly 58,000 clones, about 3.8% being singletons. Nobody among the patients had been given any treatment before thyroid surgery. CDR1 is SGHTA and CDR2 is FQGNSA in the germline V gene. V dropped 6 bases and J dropped 6 bases, with 11 bases sitting between them. The CDR3 contains 12 residues. This TCR came from a female donor with papillary thyroid cancer or a benign thyroid nodule (not recorded which). Some clones in this sample may be carry-over from other donors' samples. The sample consisted of blood. The rearrangement uses TRBV7-2 and TRBJ1-1, with D possibly being TRBD1 (5 bases). CDR3 sequence (DNA): TGTGCCAGCAGAAACGGGGGTGCTGAAGCTTTCTTT. Translated: CASRNGGAEAFF.